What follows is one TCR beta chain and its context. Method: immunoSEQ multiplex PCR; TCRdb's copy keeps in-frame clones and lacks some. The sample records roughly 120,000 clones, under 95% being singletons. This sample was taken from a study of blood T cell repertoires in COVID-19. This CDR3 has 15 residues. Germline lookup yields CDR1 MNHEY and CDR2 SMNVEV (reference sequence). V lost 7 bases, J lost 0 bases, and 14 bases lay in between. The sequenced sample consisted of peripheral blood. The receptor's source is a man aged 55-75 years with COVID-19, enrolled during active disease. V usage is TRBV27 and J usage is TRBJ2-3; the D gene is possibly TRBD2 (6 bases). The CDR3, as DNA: TGTGCCAGCACCCCAAGGACTACGAGCACAGATACGCAGTATTTT. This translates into CASTPRTTSTDTQYF.